These T cell receptor beta chains were read from a single sample in a study of blood T cell repertoires in COVID-19. The data were produced by immunoSEQ multiplex PCR, yet TCRdb's version contains in-frame clones alone and is incomplete. The data show approximately 490,000 clones, approximately 90% seen once. Sequenced material: PBMCs or T cells enriched from blood (not recorded which). All receptors come from a woman in her sixties or seventies who had recovered from COVID-19. The CDR3 runs from the conserved cysteine through the conserved F or W. A D gene is named only where the DNA matches it firmly. Clone sizes are given selectively: once, few, many, or a class where the clone is expanded.

V	J	D	size	DNA	CDR3
TRBV27	TRBJ2-7	TRBD2	NA	TGTGCCAGCAGTTTCTTAGCGGGGGCCTACGAGCAGTACTTC	CASSFLAGAYEQYF
TRBV24-1	TRBJ2-5	TRBD1	once	TGTGCCACCAGTGACGGGACAGGGGGCTCCTGGAAGACCCAGTACTTC	CATSDGTGGSWKTQYF
TRBV29-1	TRBJ1-1	NA	NA	TGCAGCGTTGAAGGGAGGGCCCTGAACACTGAAGCTTTCTTT	CSVEGRALNTEAFF
TRBV10-3	TRBJ1-1	TRBD1	NA	TGTGCCATCAGTGGGACAGGAGTGAACACTGAAGCTTTCTTT	CAISGTGVNTEAFF
TRBV5-1	TRBJ2-2	NA	NA	TGCGCCAGCAGCTCCAGAAACACCGGGGAGCTGTTTTTT	CASSSRNTGELFF
TRBV12-5	TRBJ2-3	TRBD1	NA	TGTGCTAGTGGTTTGCGATCATGGGACAGGGGGACAGATACGCAGTATTTT	CASGLRSWDRGTDTQYF
TRBV19	TRBJ2-5	NA	NA	TGTGCCAGTAGTTTCCGGTACAGGGGAGGTGAGACCCAGTACTTC	CASSFRYRGGETQYF
TRBV24-1	TRBJ1-5	NA	NA	TGTGCCACCAGTGATCCCACAGGGAATCAGCCCCAGCATTTT	CATSDPTGNQPQHF
TRBV6-1	TRBJ1-1	TRBD1	NA	TGTGCCAGCAGTGAATACGGGGGACAGGGAAGGACTGAAGCTTTCTTT	CASSEYGGQGRTEAFF
TRBV6-5	TRBJ2-1	TRBD2	NA	TGTGCCAGCAGCACCGCGGGACTAGTGTTTGGTGAGCAGTTCTTC	CASSTAGLVFGEQFF
TRBV19	TRBJ1-6	NA	NA	TGTGCCAGTGCCTTAGTTGGTGCCTCCTATAATTCACCCCTCCACTTT	CASALVGASYNSPLHF
TRBV5-1	TRBJ1-5	TRBD1	few	TGCGCCAGCAGCTGGACAGGGGAACAGCCCCAGCATTTT	CASSWTGEQPQHF
TRBV2	TRBJ2-4	NA	NA	TGTGCCAGCAGTGAACGTGAGACAGTGGTACAGTACTTC	CASSERETVVQYF
TRBV2	TRBJ2-2	TRBD2	NA	TGTGCCAGGGGCCTAGCGGGGGGATTGAACACCGGGGAGCTGTTTTTT	CARGLAGGLNTGELFF
TRBV6-1	TRBJ1-5	NA	NA	TGTGCCAGCAGTGATGCCCGGGGATCCAATCAGCCCCAGCATTTT	CASSDARGSNQPQHF
TRBV27	TRBJ1-6	NA	NA	TGTGCCAGCCATTCCTCCCCGCGGAATTCACCCCTCCACTTT	CASHSSPRNSPLHF
TRBV6-5	TRBJ1-6	NA	NA	TGTGCCAGCAGTCGTCAGGGAAGTTATTCACCCCTCCACTTT	CASSRQGSYSPLHF
TRBV2	TRBJ2-2	NA	NA	TGTGCCAGCAGTGAATTAGGGGAGCTGTTTTTT	CASSELGELFF